The next 3 T cell receptor beta chains were all read from a single sample in a study of shared clonotypes between healthy human individuals. Assay used: immunoSEQ multiplex PCR; TCRdb lists only in-frame clones, some missing. Among 2.5 million or so clones listed, more than 90% were seen once. The sample comprised naive CD4+ T cells sorted from blood. Described subset: CD45RA+ positively selected. The origin of the receptors is a man between 18 and 35 years old in good health.

The chain joins TRBV7-8 to TRBJ2-1; 8 positions agree with TRBD2. There are 15 residues in the CDR3. J lost 4 bases, V lost 2 bases, and 4 bases had no gene match. CDR1 SGHVS and CDR2 FQNEAQ come from the germline V gene. CDR3 sequence: CASSLLRGGYNEQFF. For the CDR3, the DNA is TGTGCCAGCAGCTTACTTCGGGGGGGGTACAATGAGCAGTTCTTC.

V is TRBV4-1 and J is TRBJ1-5, with D unresolved. Trimming removed 1 base from V and 4 bases from J, with 5 bases in between. The CDR3 sequence is 13 residues long. Germline V gene lookup returns CDR1 MGHRA and CDR2 YSYEKL. The CDR3 nucleotides read TGCGCCAGCAGCCAAGCGGTAAATCAGCCCCAGCATTTT. This codes for CASSQAVNQPQHF.

About this clone itself: Other DNA sequences in the sample encode the same CDR3. This chain uses TRBV7-9 with TRBJ2-1, with D unresolved. Germline V gene lookup returns CDR1 SEHNR and CDR2 FQNEAQ (reference sequence). CDR3 length: 15 amino acids. V was shortened by 5 bases and J by 2 bases, with 13 bases between the two germline ends. This CDR3 is CASSPTGGAYNEQFF. The CDR3 region has the DNA TGTGCCAGCAGCCCTACCGGTGGGGCCTACAATGAGCAGTTCTTC.